This T cell receptor beta chain is from a study of CD8+ T cells in alopecia areata. Study-level points and caveats: Lesional scalp exceeded normal scalp in clonality, especially in alopecia totalis/universalis. Sequence data from scalp samples additionally include resident alphabeta T cells of normal skin. TCRs were shared less clearly across patients than in mice, possibly for HLA-related reasons.

This clone has just a few counts. As yet, its antigen is unknown. Alopecia areata patients had lesional scalp punch biopsies and peripheral blood taken from them. RNA extraction and reverse transcription yielded cDNA as sequencing template. Sequencing was performed with immunoSEQ multiplex PCR; in TCRdb, only in-frame clones are kept and a portion is missing. The sample lists roughly 25,000 clones; 52% were seen once. V lost 3 bases and J lost 1, with 4 bases in between. The CDR3 totals 12 residues. Germline CDR1 and CDR2: MGHDK and SYGVNS. Sequenced sample: NKG2D-high CD8+ T cells sorted from blood. This clonotype was obtained from a human donor with alopecia areata. J is TRBJ2-7 and V is TRBV25-1; the D is unclear. The CDR3: CASSDYSYEQYF. CDR3 DNA: TGTGCCAGCAGTGACTATTCCTACGAGCAGTACTTC.